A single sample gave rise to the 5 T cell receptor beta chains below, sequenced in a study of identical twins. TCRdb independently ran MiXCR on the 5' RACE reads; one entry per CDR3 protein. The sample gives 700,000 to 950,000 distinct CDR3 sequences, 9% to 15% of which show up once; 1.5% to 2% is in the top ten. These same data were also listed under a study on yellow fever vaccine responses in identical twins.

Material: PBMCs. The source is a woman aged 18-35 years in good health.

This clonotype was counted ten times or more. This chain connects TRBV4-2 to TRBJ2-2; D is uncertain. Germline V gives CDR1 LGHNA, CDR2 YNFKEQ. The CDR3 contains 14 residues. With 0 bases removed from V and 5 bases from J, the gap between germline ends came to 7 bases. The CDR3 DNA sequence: TGTGCCAGCAGCCAAGATTCGGGTACCGGGGAGCTGTTTTTT. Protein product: CASSQDSGTGELFF.

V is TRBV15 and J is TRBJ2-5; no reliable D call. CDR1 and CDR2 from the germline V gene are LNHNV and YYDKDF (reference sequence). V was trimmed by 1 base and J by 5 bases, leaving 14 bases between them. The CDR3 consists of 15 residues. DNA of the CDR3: TGTGCCACCAGCAGAGGTTTTCCTAAGTCGGAGACCCAGTACTTC. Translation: CATSRGFPKSETQYF.

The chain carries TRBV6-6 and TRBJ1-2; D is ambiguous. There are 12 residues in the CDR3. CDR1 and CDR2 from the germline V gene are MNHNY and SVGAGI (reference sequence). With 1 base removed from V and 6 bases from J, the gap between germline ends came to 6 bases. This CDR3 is CASSYYRHGYTF. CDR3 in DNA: TGTGCCAGCAGTTACTATCGCCATGGCTACACCTTC.

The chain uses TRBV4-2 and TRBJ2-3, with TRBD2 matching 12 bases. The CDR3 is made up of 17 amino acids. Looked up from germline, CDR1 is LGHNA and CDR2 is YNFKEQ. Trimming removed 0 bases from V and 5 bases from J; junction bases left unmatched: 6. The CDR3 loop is CASSQDSSGRVQDTQYF. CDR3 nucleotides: TGTGCCAGCAGCCAAGATTCTAGCGGGAGGGTTCAAGATACGCAGTATTTT.

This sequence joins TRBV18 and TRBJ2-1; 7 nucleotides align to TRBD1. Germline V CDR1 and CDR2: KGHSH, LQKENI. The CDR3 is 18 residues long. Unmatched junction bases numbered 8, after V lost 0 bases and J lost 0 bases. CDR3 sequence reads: CASSPPRTGDISYNEQFF. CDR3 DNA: TGTGCCAGCTCACCACCCCGGACAGGCGATATCTCCTACAATGAGCAGTTCTTC.